Sequencing of this T cell receptor beta chain was carried out in a study of blood T cell repertoires in COVID-19 (dated by TCRdb to about 2020). Background for the entire study: The collaborator samples originated in the United States, Italy and Spain and spanned the acute and convalescent phases of COVID-19. The repertoires were released in a freely available public database intended as a resource for research on the immune response to SARS-CoV-2. The material from the prospective study consisted of cDNA or gDNA derived from T cells, B-cell-depleted T cells, or PBMCs. Sample metadata almost always included a de-identified subject ID, COVID-19 status, age in years and sex. The samples were drawn from the first 160 participants of the ongoing ImmuneRACE study and from 1,200 or so subjects provided by 6 global collaborators. Subjects who had been exposed to COVID-19, were actively infected with it, or had recovered from it provided the deeply sampled blood TCRbeta repertoires that made up the dataset. Where available, HLA class I and class II types were obtained from metadata supplied by the sample provider rather than from assay-based typing. Results and caveats for the whole study, not just this receptor: The amount of clinical and demographic metadata varied by source and participant and was provided uncurated.

In Seattle, one collaborating source enrolled patients while the infection was active and tracked those patients longitudinally over the course of disease. Each collaborating institution followed its own protocols to collect whole blood in K2EDTA tubes. For TCRbeta analysis, collaborators shipped samples as frozen whole blood, isolated PBMCs, or DNA extracted from either of those sample types. TCRbeta CDR3 regions were amplified from genomic DNA by means of the immunoSEQ Assay, a bias-controlled multiplex PCR. In the authors' own workflow: The number of nucleated cells in each sample was estimated from the amplification of reference gene primers within the assay. To quantify the absolute abundance of each unique TCRbeta CDR3 rearrangement, sequence reads were collapsed and filtered. For each sample, productive Simpson clonality was calculated as the square root of Simpson's diversity index over productive rearrangements. The source is immuneACCESS, and TCRdb retained only in-frame sequences with V and J called. Part of the clones is not carried over; for the studies checked, unresolved V genes explain less than half of this, and the remainder is unexplained. For V, J and clone size, that table is used; D and trimming come from the DNA. In all, the sample holds over 90,000 clones, and about four fifths of those were seen once. The ten largest clones take up under 5.5% of the sample.

Regarding this clone: This clone's antigen is unknown. No base quality values were provided; no much bigger clone lies one nucleotide off.

The sample consisted of peripheral blood. The origin of this receptor is an elderly man with COVID-19, enrolled during active disease.

The CDR3 loop reads CASSQEGRAGTSTDTQYF. The DNA sequence is as follows: TGTGCCAGCAGCCAAGAAGGGAGGGCGGGGACAAGCACAGATACGCAGTATTTT. The sequence joins TRBV3-1 (or the pseudogene TRBV3-2) to TRBJ2-3, with a weak D call of TRBD2 (7 bases match). The CDR3 has 18 amino acids, counting the end cysteine and phenylalanine. Only the CDR3 DNA stays, 54 bases, in frame from base 1. The germline V gene (reference sequence) sets CDR1 to LGHDT and CDR2 to YNNKEL. V drops 0 bases and J drops 0 bases, leaving 16 bases in between.